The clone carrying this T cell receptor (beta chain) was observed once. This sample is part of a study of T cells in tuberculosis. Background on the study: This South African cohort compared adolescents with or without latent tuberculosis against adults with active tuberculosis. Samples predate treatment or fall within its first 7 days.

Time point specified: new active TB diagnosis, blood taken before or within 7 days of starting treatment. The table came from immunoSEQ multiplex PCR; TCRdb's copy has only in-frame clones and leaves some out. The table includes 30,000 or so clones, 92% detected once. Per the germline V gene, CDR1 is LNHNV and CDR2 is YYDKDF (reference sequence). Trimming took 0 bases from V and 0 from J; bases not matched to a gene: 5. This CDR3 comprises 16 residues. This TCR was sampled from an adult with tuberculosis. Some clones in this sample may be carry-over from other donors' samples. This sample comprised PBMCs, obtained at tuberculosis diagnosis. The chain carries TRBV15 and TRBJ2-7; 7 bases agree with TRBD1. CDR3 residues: CATSRDLTGLSYEQYF. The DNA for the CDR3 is TGTGCCACCAGCAGAGATCTGACAGGGCTCTCCTACGAGCAGTACTTC.